A selection of T cell receptor beta chains follows, all from one sample in a study of OX40 agonist ivuxolimab in advanced cancers. Using immunoSEQ multiplex PCR, the repertoire was profiled, and TCRdb retains in-frame clones only, with some absent. This table has roughly 53,000 clones, 84% appearing once. The sequenced sample was CD4+ or CD8+ T cells sorted from blood, obtained in a trial of the OX40 agonist ivuxolimab. The receptors come from an adult with an advanced solid tumor such as melanoma, head and neck, liver or kidney cancer. The CDR3 runs from the conserved cysteine through the conserved F or W. The D gene is left open where the match is weak. A row's size may be missing; if present it is once, few, many or a size class.

j_call clone_size d_call v_call cdr3_nt cdr3_aa
TRBJ2-7 - - TRBV2 TGTGCCAGCAGTGGGGTTGGATACGAGCAGTACTTC CASSGVGYEQYF
TRBJ1-5 - TRBD1 TRBV7-2 TGTGCCAGCAGCTTACGACAGGGAGGTCAGCCCCAGCATTTT CASSLRQGGQPQHF
TRBJ2-1 once TRBD2 TRBV5-1 TGCGCCAGCAGTAGCGGGAGGGCCGGTTACAATGAGCAGTTCTTC CASSSGRAGYNEQFF
TRBJ2-2 few TRBD1 TRBV6-1 TGTGCCAGCAAGCCTCAGGGGGCAATCGGGGAGCTGTTTTTT CASKPQGAIGELFF
TRBJ2-1 - TRBD2 TRBV5-1 TGCGCCAGCAGCTTGGAACTAGCGGAGGAGTTCTTC CASSLELAEEFF
TRBJ2-3 - TRBD2 TRBV6-1 TGTGCCAGCAACCGACTAGCGCCAAGCACAGATACGCAGTATTTT CASNRLAPSTDTQYF
TRBJ2-7 once - TRBV9 TGTGCCAGCAGCTCTCAGGCCGGCTACGAGCAGTACTTC CASSSQAGYEQYF
TRBJ1-5 - TRBD1 TRBV28 TGTGCCAGCACCCGATATAGGGGGCTCCAGCCCCAGCATTTT CASTRYRGLQPQHF
TRBJ2-3 - TRBD2 TRBV5-1 TGCGCCAGCTGGACTAGCGGGGGGGCGACGCAGTATTTT CASWTSGGATQYF
TRBJ1-3 medium-sized - TRBV19 TGTGCCAGTAGTCCGACATACGGGAGGGGATCTGGAAACACCATATATTTT CASSPTYGRGSGNTIYF
TRBJ1-1 once - TRBV11-2 TGTGCCAGCAGCTTAGTCAGGGGCCGTGAAGCTTTCTTT CASSLVRGREAFF
TRBJ1-1 - - TRBV6-1 TGTGCCTCCGCCGGGTATGAAGCTTTCTTT CASAGYEAFF
TRBJ1-1 - - TRBV29-1 TGCAGCGTTGTAACAGGCTCCCTGAACACTGAAGCTTTCTTT CSVVTGSLNTEAFF
TRBJ1-2 - - TRBV7-2 TGTGCCAGCAGCTTAGCGAGGGAATATGGCTACACCTTC CASSLAREYGYTF
TRBJ1-1 few - TRBV13 TGTGCCAGCAGCCCATCCAGGGGTGAAAAGAACACTGAAGCTTTCTTT CASSPSRGEKNTEAFF
TRBJ2-7 - - TRBV27 TGTGCCAGCAGCACCCCCCGGCAGGGGCAGCACGAGCAGTACTTC CASSTPRQGQHEQYF
TRBJ1-2 once - TRBV6-6 TGTGCCAGCAGCCCAGGGCGTAATTATGGCTACACCTTC CASSPGRNYGYTF
TRBJ2-1 few TRBD1 TRBV6-5 TGTGCCAGCCACGCCGGACAGGGGATAAATGAGCAGTTCTTC CASHAGQGINEQFF
TRBJ2-5 - TRBD1 TRBV29-1 TGCAGCGTTGATCACAGGGGGCGCAAAGGGGAAGAGACCCAGTACTTC CSVDHRGRKGEETQYF
TRBJ2-5 - - TRBV7-8 TGTGCCAGCAGCCAGCCGGCAGGGCAAGGAACCCAGTACTTC CASSQPAGQGTQYF
TRBJ2-5 - - TRBV15 TGTGCCACCAGCAGAGAAGGGGGGCCCAGAGAGACCCAGTACTTC CATSREGGPRETQYF
TRBJ1-6 - - TRBV7-8 TGTGCCAGCAGCTCGCGTCGGGAAACTAGGTTCCCCCTCCACTTT CASSSRRETRFPLHF
TRBJ2-1 - TRBD2 TRBV2 TGTGCCAGCTCGCTTCTAGCGGGACGGGATGAGCAGTTCTTC CASSLLAGRDEQFF
TRBJ1-1 - - TRBV28 TGTGCCAGCAGGAGACAGTTGAACACTGAAGCTTTCTTT CASRRQLNTEAFF
TRBJ1-2 - TRBD1 TRBV6-5 TGTGCCAGCAATCGACAGGGACTTGGCTACACCTTC CASNRQGLGYTF
TRBJ2-5 - - TRBV13 TGTGCCAGCAGCTTGTCCCCTTCGGAGACCCAGTACTTC CASSLSPSETQYF
TRBJ2-5 - TRBD1 TRBV5-1 TGCGCCAGCAGCTTAGGACAGGGGCAAGAGACCCAGTACTTC CASSLGQGQETQYF
TRBJ2-2 - - TRBV25-1 TGTGCCAGCAGTGAACTACAGGGGAACACCGGGGAGCTGTTTTTT CASSELQGNTGELFF
TRBJ1-1 - - TRBV19 TGTGCCAGTAGAAAGGGGGTGACGAACACTGAAGCTTTCTTT CASRKGVTNTEAFF